The 4 T cell receptor beta chains below all came from one sample that was sequenced in a study of T cell changes during pregnancy in multiple sclerosis (dated by TCRdb to about 2019). Libraries were made using the immunoSEQ multiplex PCR assay. TCRdb's version of the immuneACCESS table is confined to in-frame rearrangements and falls short of the full clone set. An unresolved V gene accounts for under half of the shortfall where checked; the remainder is of unknown origin. Across this sample there are under 35,000 clones, with roughly 90% seen only once. Clones ranked in the top ten supply 5.5% to 8% of the sample. The starting material was CD8+ T cells from peripheral blood mononuclear cells, obtained in the second trimester of pregnancy. All receptors come from a female donor with multiple sclerosis, enrolled in a pregnancy study.

The chain links TRBV5-1 to TRBJ2-3; 10 bases align to TRBD2. This CDR3 has 15 amino acids. J was trimmed by 4 bases and V by 1 base; bases with no gene match: 3. Germline CDR1 reads SGHRS; CDR2 reads YFSETQ. The CDR3 sequence is CASSLTSGISDTQYF. The CDR3 DNA reads TGCGCCAGCAGCTTGACTAGCGGGATTTCAGATACGCAGTATTTT. The whole variable domain, remainder taken from reference TRBV5-1 and TRBJ2-3, is KAGVTQTPRYLIKTRGQQVTLSCSPISGHRSVSWYQQTPGQGLQFLFEYFSETQRNKGNFPGRFSGRQFSNSRSEMNVSTLELGDSALYLCASSLTSGISDTQYFGPGTRLTVL.

This clone was seen a single time. The chain carries TRBV13 and TRBJ1-5, with 9 bases that match TRBD1. V shed 0 bases, J shed 5 bases, and the junction held 2 bases outside the gene matches. The germline CDR1 and CDR2 sequences are PRHDT and FYEKMQ (reference sequence). The CDR3 has 15 amino acids. CDR3 in DNA: TGTGCCAGCAGCTTAGGGGACAGGGGCGATCAGCCCCAGCATTTT. It translates to CASSLGDRGDQPQHF.

This chain connects TRBV5-6 to TRBJ2-7; 8 bases match TRBD1. Germline V gene sequence: CDR1 SGHDT, CDR2 YYEEEE. Losses at the gene ends were 0 bases for V and 8 bases for J; bases not matched to a gene: 10. This CDR3 comprises 15 residues. CDR3 amino acids: CASSLAGTGPGKQYF. CDR3 coding DNA: TGTGCCAGCAGCTTGGCCGGGACAGGCCCCGGGAAGCAGTACTTC.

The rearrangement links TRBV18 to TRBJ1-5; perhaps TRBD1 as D (5 bases). Germline V gene data show CDR1 as KGHSH and CDR2 as LQKENI. V lost 5 bases, J lost 3 bases, and 17 bases lay in between. The CDR3 is 16 amino acids. CDR3 DNA: TGTGCCAGCTCATTAACGGGCGGGACCTACAATCAGCCCCAGCATTTT. Its translation: CASSLTGGTYNQPQHF. The full variable domain, its missing parts supplied by reference TRBV18 and TRBJ1-5, is NAGVMQNPRHLVRRRGQEARLRCSPMKGHSHVYWYRQLPEEGLKFMVYLQKENIIDESGMPKERFSAEFPKEGPSILRIQQVVRGDSAAYFCASSLTGGTYNQPQHFGDGTRLSIL.